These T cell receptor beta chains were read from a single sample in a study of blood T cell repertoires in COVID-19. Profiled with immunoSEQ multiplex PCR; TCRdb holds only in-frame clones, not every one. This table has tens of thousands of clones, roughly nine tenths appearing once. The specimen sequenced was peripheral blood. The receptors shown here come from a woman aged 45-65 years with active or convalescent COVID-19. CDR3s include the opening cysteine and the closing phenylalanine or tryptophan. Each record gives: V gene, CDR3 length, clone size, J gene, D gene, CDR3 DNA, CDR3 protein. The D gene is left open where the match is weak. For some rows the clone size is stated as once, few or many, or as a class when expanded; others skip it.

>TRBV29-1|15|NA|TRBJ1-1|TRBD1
TGCAGCGTTGTGGGGGTACAGGGGGCGGACACTGAAGCTTTCTTT
CSVVGVQGADTEAFF
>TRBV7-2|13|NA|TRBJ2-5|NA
TGTGCCAGCAGCAATCGCCTAACGGAGACCCAGTACTTC
CASSNRLTETQYF
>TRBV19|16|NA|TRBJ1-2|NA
TGTGCCAGTAGTATAGATGTATTGGGACAAAGTAATGGCTACACCTTC
CASSIDVLGQSNGYTF
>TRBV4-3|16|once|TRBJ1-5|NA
TGCGCCAGCAGCCAAGATGAGGGAGTTAGCAATCAGCCCCAGCATTTT
CASSQDEGVSNQPQHF
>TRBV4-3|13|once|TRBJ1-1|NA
TGCGCCAGCAGCCAAGATCGGGGTAGGGTGACGGGATTT
CASSQDRGRVTGF
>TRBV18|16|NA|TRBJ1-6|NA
TGTGCCAGCTCACCCCGACAGGCGACGGGAAATTCACCCCTCCACTTT
CASSPRQATGNSPLHF
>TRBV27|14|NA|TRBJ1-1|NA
TGTGCCAGCAGTTTCTCAACAGGGCACACTGAAGCTTTCTTT
CASSFSTGHTEAFF
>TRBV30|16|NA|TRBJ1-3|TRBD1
TGTGCCTGGAGTTTTGGGACAGCCAACTCTGGAAACACCATATATTTT
CAWSFGTANSGNTIYF
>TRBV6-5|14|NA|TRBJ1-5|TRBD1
TGTGCCAGCAGGGGACAGGTGAGCAATCAGCCCCAGCATTTT
CASRGQVSNQPQHF
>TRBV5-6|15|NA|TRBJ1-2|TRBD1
TGTGCCAGCAGTTCCTTAGGTGTGACAGGGGATGGCTACACCTTC
CASSSLGVTGDGYTF
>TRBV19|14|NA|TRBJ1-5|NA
TGTGCCAGTAGCTTACAGGGTAGGAATCAGCCCCAGCATTTT
CASSLQGRNQPQHF
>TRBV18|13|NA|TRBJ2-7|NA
TGTGCCAGCTCACCCGGACACTCCTACGAGCAGTACTTC
CASSPGHSYEQYF
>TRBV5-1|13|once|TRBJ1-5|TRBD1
TGCGCCAGCAGCCGATCAGGGGGTCAGCCCCAGCATTTT
CASSRSGGQPQHF
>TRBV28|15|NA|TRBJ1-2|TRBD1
TGTGCCAGCAGGACCGGGACAGGGGATACCTATGGCTACACCTTC
CASRTGTGDTYGYTF
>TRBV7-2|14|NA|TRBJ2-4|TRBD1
TGTGCCAGCAGCATTCAGAAAGGACAGGGATGGTTTGACTTC
CASSIQKGQGWFDF
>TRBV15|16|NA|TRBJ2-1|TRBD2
TGTGCCACCAGCAAGGGTCCGACTAGCGGGGTAAATGAGCAGTTCTTC
CATSKGPTSGVNEQFF
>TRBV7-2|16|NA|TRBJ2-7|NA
TGTGCCAGCAGCTTAGGACGTCCCGGGAACCCCTACGAGCAGTACTTC
CASSLGRPGNPYEQYF
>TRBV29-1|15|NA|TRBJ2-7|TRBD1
TGCAGCGTTGAGGTCAGGGACAGGTCCTCCTACGAGCAGTACTTC
CSVEVRDRSSYEQYF
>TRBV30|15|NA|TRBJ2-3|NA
TGTGCCTGGAGTACATCGGGCGGGGTCCTGGATACGCAGTATTTT
CAWSTSGGVLDTQYF
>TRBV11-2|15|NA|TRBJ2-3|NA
TGTGCCAGCAGCGCGCGGGCGGCTAGCACAGATACGCAGTATTTT
CASSARAASTDTQYF
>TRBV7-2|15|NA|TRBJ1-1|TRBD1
TGTGCCAGCAGCGCCCGACAGGGGGCGAGGGCTGAAGCTTTCTTT
CASSARQGARAEAFF